This TCR beta chain comes out of a study of beta chain features in type 1 diabetes. Background on the study: Cell yields, gender and age were comparable in patients and healthy donors.

Germline CDR1 MDHEN, CDR2 SYDVKM. The germline V and J ends were trimmed by 6 bases and 3 bases, with 21 bases remaining between them. The CDR3 runs 17 residues. cDNA synthesis used the whole RNA isolate, giving expressed TCRB sequences. Measured with immunoSEQ multiplex PCR; TCRdb has only the in-frame clones, and not every one. Of 600,000 to 650,000 clones listed, around 15% are singletons. Study-wide points: Type 1 diabetes patients showed a moderate but significant shortening of TCRB CDR3s in all four CD4+ subsets.

Points on this clone: Its antigen is currently unknown.

The sequencing sample was made of naive CD4+ T cells from blood. The chain uses TRBV28 and TRBJ2-1, with D possibly being TRBD2 (5 bases). This TCR derives from a man between 18 and 35 years old in good health. The CDR3 sequence is CASRTTIGLRLYNEQFF. The CDR3 bases are TGTGCCAGCAGGACTACCATCGGTCTGCGACTCTACAATGAGCAGTTCTTC.